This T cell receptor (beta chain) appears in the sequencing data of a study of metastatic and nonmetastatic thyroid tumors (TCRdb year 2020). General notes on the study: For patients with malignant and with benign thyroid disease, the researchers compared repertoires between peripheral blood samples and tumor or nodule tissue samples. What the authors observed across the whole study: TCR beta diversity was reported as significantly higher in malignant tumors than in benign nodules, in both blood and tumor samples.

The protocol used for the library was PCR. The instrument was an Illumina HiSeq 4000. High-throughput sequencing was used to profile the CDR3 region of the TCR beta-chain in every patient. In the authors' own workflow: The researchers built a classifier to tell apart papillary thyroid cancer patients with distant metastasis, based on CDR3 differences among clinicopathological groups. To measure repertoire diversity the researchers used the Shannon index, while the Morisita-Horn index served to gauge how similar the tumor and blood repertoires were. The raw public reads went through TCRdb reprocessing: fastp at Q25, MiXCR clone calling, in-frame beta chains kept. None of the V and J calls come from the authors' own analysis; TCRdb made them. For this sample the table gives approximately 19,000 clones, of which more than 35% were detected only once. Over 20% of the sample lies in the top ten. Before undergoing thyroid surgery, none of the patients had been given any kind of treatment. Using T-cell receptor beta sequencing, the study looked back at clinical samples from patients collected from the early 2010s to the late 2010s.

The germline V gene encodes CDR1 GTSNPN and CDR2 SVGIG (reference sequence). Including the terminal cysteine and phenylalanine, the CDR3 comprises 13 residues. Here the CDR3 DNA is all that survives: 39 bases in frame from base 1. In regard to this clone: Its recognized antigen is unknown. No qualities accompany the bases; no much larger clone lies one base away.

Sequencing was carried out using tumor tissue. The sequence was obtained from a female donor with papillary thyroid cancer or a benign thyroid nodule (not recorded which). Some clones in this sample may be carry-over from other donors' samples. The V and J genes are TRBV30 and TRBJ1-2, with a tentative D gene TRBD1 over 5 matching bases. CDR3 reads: CAKTGQGNYGYTF. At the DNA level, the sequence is TGTGCTAAGACCGGGCAGGGTAACTATGGCTACACCTTC.